This TCR beta chain was sequenced during a study of blood T cell repertoires in COVID-19. In the study overall: PBMCs, B-cell-depleted T cells, or T cells provided the cDNA or gDNA that made up the material.

From germline, CDR1 is ENHRY and CDR2 SYGVKD. The V gene lost 3 bases and the J gene lost 5 bases, with 13 bases spanning the gap. This CDR3 region has 14 residues. In the original workflow: Estimation of nucleated cell counts was performed using reference gene primer amplification. TCRdb keeps only in-frame clones here, not all; method: immunoSEQ multiplex PCR. V and J calls and clone size follow that table, whereas D and trimming were derived from the DNA. The sample has 100,000 or so clones; about 89% are singletons. The V gene is TRBV10-3, the J gene TRBJ2-5; weak D call: TRBD1 (6 bases). This sequence originates from a woman in her thirties with acute or convalescent COVID-19. Sequences were obtained from peripheral blood. The CDR3: CAISDPGERETQYF. The CDR3 DNA reads TGTGCCATCAGTGACCCAGGGGAACGGGAGACCCAGTACTTC.